These 3 T cell receptor beta chains were all obtained from the same sample, sequenced in a study of monozygotic twins with inflammatory bowel disease. Reanalyzing the 5' RACE reads, TCRdb keeps one entry per CDR3 protein, without DNA. Its table records about 420,000 distinct CDR3 sequences. The source material was blood. Receptors originate from a human donor with ulcerative colitis or Crohn's disease, or a healthy co-twin of an affected twin (not recorded which).

This chain uses TRBV5-1 with TRBJ2-2; TCRdb's assignment of TRBD2 cannot be checked, as there is no DNA. This CDR3 region has 15 residues. Germline assignment: CDR1 SGHRS and CDR2 YFSETQ. The CDR3 here is CVSTRTSGSTGELFF.

V usage is TRBV15 and J usage is TRBJ1-2. The CDR3 is made up of 15 amino acids. Germline loops: CDR1 LNHNV, CDR2 YYDKDF (reference sequence). CDR3 region: CATSKSGSGLYGYTF.

The chain uses TRBV20-1 and TRBJ1-1. Germline CDR1 DFQATT, CDR2 SNEGSKA (reference sequence). The CDR3 contains 14 residues. The CDR3 spells CSARIGGMNTEAFF.